The entry that follows covers one T cell receptor (beta chain) sequence. Germline CDR1 SNHLY, CDR2 FYNNEI. CDR3 length equals 16 residues. V shed 4 bases and J shed 4 bases, with 17 bases lying between them. The sample is drawn from a study of cytomegalovirus exposure and HLA in healthy donors. Primers included in the PCR were 60 Vbeta and 13 Jbeta primers. This table comes from immunoSEQ multiplex PCR, and its TCRdb copy is limited to in-frame clones, with some not included. The data contain approximately 110,000 clones, over 60% of them singletons. The chain combines TRBV2 with TRBJ1-3; D is perhaps TRBD1 (5 bases). The TCR comes from a man between 25 and 39 years old in good health and CMV-seropositive. The sequencing input was PBMCs. This CDR3 reads CASSGGRRMAGNTIYF. The DNA for the CDR3 is TGTGCCAGCAGTGGGGGCCGGCGAATGGCCGGAAACACCATATATTTT.